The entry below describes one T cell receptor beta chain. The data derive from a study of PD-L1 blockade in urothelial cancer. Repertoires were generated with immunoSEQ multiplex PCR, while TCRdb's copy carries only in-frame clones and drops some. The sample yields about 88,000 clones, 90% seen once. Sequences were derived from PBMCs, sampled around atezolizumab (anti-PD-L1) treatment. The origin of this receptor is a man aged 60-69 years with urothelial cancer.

The CDR3 DNA reads TGCGCCAGCAGCCAAGATACTAGCGGGGGCGGGGATACGCAGTATTTT. This gives the protein CASSQDTSGGGDTQYF. The chain carries TRBV4-1 and TRBJ2-3, with TRBD2 matching over 11 bases. The CDR3 loop spans 16 amino acids. The germline gives CDR1 MGHRA, CDR2 YSYEKL. The trim removed 0 bases at V and 6 bases at J, leaving 5 bases unmatched.